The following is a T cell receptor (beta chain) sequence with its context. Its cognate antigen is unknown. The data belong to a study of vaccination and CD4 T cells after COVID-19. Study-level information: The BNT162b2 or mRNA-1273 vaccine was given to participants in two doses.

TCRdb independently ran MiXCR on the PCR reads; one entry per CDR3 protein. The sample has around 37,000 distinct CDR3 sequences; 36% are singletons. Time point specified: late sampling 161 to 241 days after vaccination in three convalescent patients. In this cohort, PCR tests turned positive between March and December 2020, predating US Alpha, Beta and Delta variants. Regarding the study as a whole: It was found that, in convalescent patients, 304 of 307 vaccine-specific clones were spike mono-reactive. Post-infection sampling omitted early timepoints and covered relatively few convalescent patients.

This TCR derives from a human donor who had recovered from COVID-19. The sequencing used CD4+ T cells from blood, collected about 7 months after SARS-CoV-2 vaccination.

The CDR3 is CASRAGRLIGHNSPLHF. CDR3 nucleotide sequence: TGTGCCAGCAGGGCCGGGAGACTAATCGGTCATAATTCACCCCTCCACTTT. This rearrangement joins TRBV7-9 to TRBJ1-6; D unclear. Germline V gene sequence: CDR1 SEHNR, CDR2 FQNEAQ (reference sequence). The CDR3 extends over 17 amino acids. Trimming took off 6 bases at V and 5 bases at J, with 20 bases between the two ends.